The entry that follows covers one T cell receptor (beta chain) sequence. Its target is unknown. It was at deep level that the assay was run. TCRdb's table, derived via immunoSEQ multiplex PCR, lists solely in-frame clones and lacks some. In the table there are approximately 2,000,000 clones, just over 90% of which are singletons. This sample was taken from a study of shared clonotypes between healthy human individuals. Study-level points and caveats: Few donors limited the genetic and exposure-history diversity represented.

CDR1 and CDR2 from the germline V gene are MNHEY and SMNVEV (reference sequence). Trimming pared 3 bases from V and 6 bases from J, leaving 8 bases between. The length of the CDR3 is 13 residues. As defined, naive CD8 cells were CD45RO-negative and positively selected for CCR7, with terminally differentiated effector memory CD45RA+ cells excluded. The donors, healthy adults who were HIV-negative, had experienced no recent acute infections or vaccinations. This rearrangement joins TRBV27 to TRBJ2-2; D not resolved. The source of this sequence is a man younger than 30 in good health. Some clones in this sample may be carry-over from other donors' samples. The sequencing input was naive CD8+ T cells from PBMCs. The CDR3 loop reads CASSLEWSGELFF. The CDR3 bases are TGTGCCAGCAGTTTGGAGTGGTCCGGGGAGCTGTTTTTT.